The 21 T cell receptor beta chains below come from one sample, sequenced in a study of blood T cells in healthy people across ages. The second PCR ran about 6 to 11 cycles with a sample-barcoded 5' primer and J-beta primers. TCRdb itself ran the 5' RACE reads through MiXCR, one entry per CDR3 protein. In the table there are roughly 1,500,000 distinct CDR3 sequences, about 32% of which are singletons. The material sequenced was blood. The receptors derive from a young woman in good health.

Details on this clonotype: A clone one base away is much larger, so this may be a read error. The rearrangement links TRBV29-1 to TRBJ2-7; D may be TRBD2 (7 bases). Trimming cost V 7 bases and J 6 bases, with 19 bases left between them. The CDR3 totals 13 residues. CDR1 is SQVTM, CDR2 ANQGSEA, per germline. In DNA form, the CDR3 reads TGCAGCGCCCGGGGGGCAGCTCGATCCGAGCAGTACTTC. Residues: CSARGAARSEQYF.

This clonotype was found many times. This chain uses TRBV29-1 with TRBJ2-3; D gene ambiguous. This CDR3 is built from 14 residues. Germline CDR1 and CDR2: SQVTM and ANQGSEA. V was cut by 2 bases and J by 5 bases, with 14 bases left in between. This CDR3 reads CSVERLQVGDTQYF. CDR3 sequence (DNA): TGCAGCGTTGAAAGGTTGCAGGTCGGAGATACGCAGTATTTT.

This clonotype was observed a handful of times. V gene TRBV7-9 combines with J gene TRBJ2-1; D is ambiguous. The germline gives CDR1 SEHNR, CDR2 FQNEAQ (reference sequence). Trimming took off 3 bases at V and 7 bases at J, with 16 bases between the two ends. The CDR3 covers 15 residues. In DNA, the CDR3 is TGTGCCAGCAGCTTTAGCTTGCTGCGACGGAATGAGCAGTTCTTC. Translated, it gives CASSFSLLRRNEQFF. Complete variable domain (other parts from reference TRBV7-9 and TRBJ2-1): DTGVSQNPRHKITKRGQNVTFRCDPISEHNRLYWYRQTLGQGPEFLTYFQNEAQLEKSRLLSDRFSAERPKGSFSTLEIQRTEQGDSAMYLCASSFSLLRRNEQFFGPGTRLTVL.

This clonotype was detected only a few times. The V and J genes are TRBV12-3 or TRBV12-4 and TRBJ2-1; D perhaps matches TRBD2 (5 bases). This CDR3 comprises 17 residues. V lost 1 base, J lost 7 bases, and 20 bases lay in between. In DNA, the CDR3 is TGTGCCAGCAGTTTAGACGGGTCCCAAGGACGACTAAATGAGCAGTTCTTC. Amino acids: CASSLDGSQGRLNEQFF.

This clonotype appeared once. The chain employs TRBV29-1 and TRBJ1-4; TRBD1 agrees at 9 bases. Trimming cost V 5 bases and J 8 bases; bases outside gene matches: 6. Germline V gene sequence: CDR1 SQVTM, CDR2 ANQGSEA. The CDR3 runs 13 residues. CDR3 DNA: TGCAGCGTTTCTACAGGGGGCAGCGAAAAACTGTTTTTT. The encoded protein is CSVSTGGSEKLFF.

This chain connects TRBV6-1 to TRBJ2-2; 8 nucleotides align to TRBD1. Germline V lookup: CDR1 MNHNS, CDR2 SASEGT. CDR3 length equals 16 residues. V shed 10 bases and J 0 bases; nucleotides not matched to a gene: 10. CDR3: CATRLYRGANTGELFF. In DNA, the CDR3 is TGTGCCACCAGGCTATACAGGGGGGCGAACACCGGGGAGCTGTTTTTT.

Only a few counts were recorded for this clonotype. The rearrangement links TRBV20-1 to TRBJ2-7, with TRBD1 as a possible D gene (6 bases). Germline CDR1 and CDR2: DFQATT and SNEGSKA (reference sequence). Deletions cut 0 bases from V and 1 base from J, with 16 bases between. This CDR3 spans 16 amino acids. CDR3 residues: CSARDPRTAKSYEQYF. CDR3 nucleotides: TGCAGTGCTAGAGATCCCCGGACAGCCAAATCCTACGAGCAGTACTTC.

V gene TRBV4-1 combines with J gene TRBJ2-7; 9 bases align to TRBD2. Germline trimming cut 2 bases from V and 3 bases from J; bases unmatched to any gene: 5. Germline V gene data show CDR1 as MGHRA and CDR2 as YSYEKL. The CDR3 runs 15 residues. This CDR3 reads CASSQILAGNYEQYF. Written as DNA, the CDR3 is TGCGCCAGCAGCCAAATTCTAGCGGGGAACTACGAGCAGTACTTC.

As concerns this clonotype: The junction shows a germline mismatch at one end, possibly a read error. The chain recombines TRBV3-1 with TRBJ2-7; D perhaps matches TRBD1 (6 bases). Germline CDR1 and CDR2: LGHDT and YNNKEL (reference sequence). The length of the CDR3 is 14 residues. The CDR3 loop reads CTSSPGTPGHEQYF. CDR3 coding DNA: TGTACCAGCAGCCCAGGGACACCAGGGCACGAGCAGTACTTC.

The chain carries TRBV7-2 and TRBJ2-1; D possibly matches TRBD1 or TRBD2 (6 bases each). Germline V gives CDR1 SGHTA, CDR2 FQGNSA. Trimming took 1 base from V and 6 from J, leaving 13 bases between them. The CDR3 loop spans 15 amino acids. CDR3 region: CASSLGGAGLNEQFF. The CDR3 DNA is TGTGCCAGCAGCTTAGGGGGGGCGGGTCTCAATGAGCAGTTCTTC.

This clonotype was seen many times. The gene calls are TRBV27 and TRBJ2-7; D not resolved. Between the trimmed V and J ends, which lost 8 bases and 0 bases, there was a span of 11 bases. This CDR3 comprises 13 residues. Germline CDR1 reads MNHEY; CDR2 reads SMNVEV (reference sequence). CDR3 protein: CASSWGLSYEQYF. CDR3 DNA sequence: TGTGCCAGCTCCTGGGGTCTCTCCTACGAGCAGTACTTC.

The chain links TRBV20-1 to TRBJ1-5; TRBD1 might be the D (6 bases). Germline V gene sequence: CDR1 DFQATT, CDR2 SNEGSKA (reference sequence). V dropped 0 bases and J dropped 6 bases, with 21 bases sitting between them. The length of the CDR3 is 17 residues. This chain's CDR3 is CSARDLARGALGQPQHF. As DNA, the CDR3 is TGCAGTGCTAGAGATCTCGCGAGGGGGGCGCTTGGTCAGCCCCAGCATTTT.

This clonotype showed up just a few times. The J gene is TRBJ1-1, the V gene TRBV20-1; TRBD1 matches 7 bases. This CDR3 contains 10 residues. Germline V CDR1 and CDR2: DFQATT, SNEGSKA (reference sequence). The V gene end was trimmed by 2 bases and the J gene end by 12 bases; junction bases not matched to a gene: 3. The CDR3 here is CSARWDSSFF. The CDR3 DNA sequence: TGCAGTGCTAGATGGGACAGTTCTTTCTTT.

This chain uses TRBV9 with TRBJ1-4; 7 bases are a match to TRBD1. Germline CDR1 is SGDLS and CDR2 is YYNGEE. The CDR3 contains 15 residues. V lost 0 bases, J lost 6 bases, and 5 bases stayed unmatched. The CDR3 region has the DNA TGTGCCAGCAGCGTAGGCAGGGGGATGGATGAAAAACTGTTTTTT. Translated: CASSVGRGMDEKLFF.

This clonotype was observed at least ten times. The chain is built from TRBV3-1 and TRBJ1-2; perhaps TRBD1 as D (5 bases). The CDR3 runs to 14 residues. V gave up 0 bases and J gave up 8 bases, with 13 bases separating them. Looked up from germline, CDR1 is LGHDT and CDR2 is YNNKEL (reference sequence). CDR3: CASSQDGGTRGYTF. The CDR3 nucleotides are TGTGCCAGCAGCCAAGACGGGGGGACGAGGGGCTACACCTTC.

The chain employs TRBV28 and TRBJ2-1; tentatively, D is TRBD1 or TRBD2 (6 bases each). This CDR3 spans 15 amino acids. Trimming removed 5 bases from V and 3 bases from J, with 14 bases in between. Germline V lookup: CDR1 MDHEN, CDR2 SYDVKM. In DNA, the CDR3 is TGTGCCAGCAGTGCGTATCGGGGGCTCTACAATGAGCAGTTCTTC. Translated, it gives CASSAYRGLYNEQFF.

Only a few counts were recorded for this clonotype. The gene calls are TRBV6-5 and TRBJ2-1, with D uncertain. The CDR3 totals 16 residues. Trimming cost V 0 bases and J 5 bases, with 14 bases left between them. Per germline, CDR1 MNHEY and CDR2 SVGAGI. CDR3 in DNA: TGTGCCAGCAGTTACTCGATTGGCGAACGCCACAATGAGCAGTTCTTC. It yields the protein CASSYSIGERHNEQFF.

This clonotype has more than one count but fewer than ten. Written as DNA, the CDR3 is TGCAGTGCTAGAGTAACTCGGCAGGCTGTTTTCTACGAGCAGTACTTC. It specifies CSARVTRQAVFYEQYF. The chain uses TRBV20-1 and TRBJ2-7; D is ambiguous. The length of the CDR3 is 16 residues. Trimming took off 1 base at V and 3 bases at J, with 19 bases between the two ends. Germline V gene data show CDR1 as DFQATT and CDR2 as SNEGSKA (reference sequence).

The table lists this clonotype with a few counts. The rearrangement uses TRBV6-2 or TRBV6-3 and TRBJ1-6; D possibly corresponds to TRBD1 (5 bases). CDR1 is MNHEY, CDR2 SVGEGT, per germline. V was cut by 6 bases and J by 5 bases, with 11 bases left in between. The length of the CDR3 is 14 residues. This chain's CDR3 is CASRSIGDNSPLHF. As DNA, the CDR3 is TGTGCCAGCAGATCGATAGGGGATAATTCACCCCTCCACTTT.

The V call is TRBV10-3, the J call TRBJ2-7; D might be TRBD1 or TRBD2, each matching 5 bases. Deletions cut 4 bases from V and 4 bases from J, with 23 bases between. The CDR3 is 17 residues long. Germline-derived CDR1 and CDR2 are ENHRY and SYGVKD. This CDR3 is CAISAELGVPGQYEQYF. CDR3 bases: TGTGCCATCAGTGCCGAACTAGGGGTTCCAGGGCAGTACGAGCAGTACTTC.

The sample holds one count of this clonotype. The genes are TRBV29-1 and TRBJ1-3; 7 bases fit TRBD1. From germline, CDR1 is SQVTM and CDR2 ANQGSEA. The CDR3 is 15 amino acids. J lost 0 bases, V lost 6 bases, and 8 bases had no gene match. This chain's CDR3 is CSVDGDSSSGNTIYF. CDR3 in DNA: TGCAGCGTCGACGGGGACAGCAGCTCTGGAAACACCATATATTTT.